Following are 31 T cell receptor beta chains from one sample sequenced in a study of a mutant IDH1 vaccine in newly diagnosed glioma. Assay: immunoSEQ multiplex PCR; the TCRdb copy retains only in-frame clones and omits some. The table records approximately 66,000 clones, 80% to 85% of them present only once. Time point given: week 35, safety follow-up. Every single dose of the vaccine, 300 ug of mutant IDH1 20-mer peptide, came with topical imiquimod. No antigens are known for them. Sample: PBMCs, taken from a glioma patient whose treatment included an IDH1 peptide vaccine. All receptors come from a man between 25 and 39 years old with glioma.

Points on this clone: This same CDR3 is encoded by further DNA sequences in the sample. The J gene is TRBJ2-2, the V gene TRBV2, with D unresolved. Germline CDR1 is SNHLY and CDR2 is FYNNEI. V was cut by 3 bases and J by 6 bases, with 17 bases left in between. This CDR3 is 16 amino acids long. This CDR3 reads CASSDPAGARSGELFF. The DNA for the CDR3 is TGTGCCAGCAGTGATCCCGCCGGCGCTAGGTCCGGGGAGCTGTTTTTT.

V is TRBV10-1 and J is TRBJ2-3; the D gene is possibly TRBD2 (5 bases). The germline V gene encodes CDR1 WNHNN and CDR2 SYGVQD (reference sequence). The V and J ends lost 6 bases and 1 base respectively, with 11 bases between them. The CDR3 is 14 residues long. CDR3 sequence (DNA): TGCGCCAGCAGCCGACGGCGGGGCACAGATACGCAGTATTTT. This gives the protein CASSRRRGTDTQYF.

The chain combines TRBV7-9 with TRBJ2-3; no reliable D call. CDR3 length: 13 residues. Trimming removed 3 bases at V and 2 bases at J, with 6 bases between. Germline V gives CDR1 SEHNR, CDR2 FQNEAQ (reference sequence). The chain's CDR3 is CASSLGSTDTQYF. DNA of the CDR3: TGTGCCAGCAGCTTGGGGTCCACAGATACGCAGTATTTT.

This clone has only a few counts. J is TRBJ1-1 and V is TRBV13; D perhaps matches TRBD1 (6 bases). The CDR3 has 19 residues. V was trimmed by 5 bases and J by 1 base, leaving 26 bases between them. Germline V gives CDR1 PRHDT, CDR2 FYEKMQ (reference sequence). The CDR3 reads CASSALRQALGGTNTEAFF. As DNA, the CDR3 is TGTGCCAGCAGCGCCTTACGACAGGCCCTAGGAGGAACGAACACTGAAGCTTTCTTT.

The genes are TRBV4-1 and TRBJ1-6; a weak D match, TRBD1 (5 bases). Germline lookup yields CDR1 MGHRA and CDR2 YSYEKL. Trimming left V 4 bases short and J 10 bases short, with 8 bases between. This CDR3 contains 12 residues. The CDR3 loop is CASSRGDSPLHF. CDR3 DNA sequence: TGCGCCAGCAGCCGAGGGGACTCACCCCTCCACTTT.

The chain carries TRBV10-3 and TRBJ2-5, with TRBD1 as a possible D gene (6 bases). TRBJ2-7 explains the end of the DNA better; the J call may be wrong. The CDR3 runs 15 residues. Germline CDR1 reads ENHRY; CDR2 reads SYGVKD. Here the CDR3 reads CAISDPDRKGPEQYF. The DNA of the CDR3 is TGTGCCATCAGTGACCCCGACAGGAAAGGGCCCGAGCAGTACTTC.

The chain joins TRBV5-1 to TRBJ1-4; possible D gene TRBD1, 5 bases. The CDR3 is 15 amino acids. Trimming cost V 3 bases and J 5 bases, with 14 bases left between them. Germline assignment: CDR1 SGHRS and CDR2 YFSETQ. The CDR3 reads CASSSSRRGNEKLFF. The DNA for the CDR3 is TGCGCCAGCAGCTCTAGCAGGAGGGGCAATGAAAAACTGTTTTTT. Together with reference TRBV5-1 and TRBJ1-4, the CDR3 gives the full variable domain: KAGVTQTPRYLIKTRGQQVTLSCSPISGHRSVSWYQQTPGQGLQFLFEYFSETQRNKGNFPGRFSGRQFSNSRSEMNVSTLELGDSALYLCASSSSRRGNEKLFFGSGTQLSVL.

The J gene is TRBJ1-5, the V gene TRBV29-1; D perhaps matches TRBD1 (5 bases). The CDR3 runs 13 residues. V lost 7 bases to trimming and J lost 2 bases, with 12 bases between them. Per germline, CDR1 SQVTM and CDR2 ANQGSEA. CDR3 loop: CSASGTRNQPQHF. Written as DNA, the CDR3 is TGCAGCGCTTCCGGGACCCGCAATCAGCCCCAGCATTTT.

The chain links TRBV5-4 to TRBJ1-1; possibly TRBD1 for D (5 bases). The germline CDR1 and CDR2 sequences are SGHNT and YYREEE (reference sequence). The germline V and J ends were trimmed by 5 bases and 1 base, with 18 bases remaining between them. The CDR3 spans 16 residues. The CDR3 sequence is CASRKPGLTANTEAFF. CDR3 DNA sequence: TGTGCCAGCAGGAAACCGGGACTCACTGCGAACACTGAAGCTTTCTTT.

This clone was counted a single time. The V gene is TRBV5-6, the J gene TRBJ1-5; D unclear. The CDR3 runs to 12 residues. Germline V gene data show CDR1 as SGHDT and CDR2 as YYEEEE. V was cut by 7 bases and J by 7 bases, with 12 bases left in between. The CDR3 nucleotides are TGTGCCAGCTCTAGGGTAGGGCAGCCCCAGCATTTT. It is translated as CASSRVGQPQHF.

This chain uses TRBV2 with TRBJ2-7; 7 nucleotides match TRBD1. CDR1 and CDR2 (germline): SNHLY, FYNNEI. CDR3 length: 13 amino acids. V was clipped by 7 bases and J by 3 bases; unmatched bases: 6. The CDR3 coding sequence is TGTGCCAGCAACCTCCGGGACAGCTACGAGCAGTACTTC. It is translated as CASNLRDSYEQYF.

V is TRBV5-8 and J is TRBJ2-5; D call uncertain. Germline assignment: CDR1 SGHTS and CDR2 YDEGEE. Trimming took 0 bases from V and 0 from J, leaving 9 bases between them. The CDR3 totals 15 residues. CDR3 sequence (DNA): TGTGCCAGCAGCTTGGTACGCAACAACCAAGAGACCCAGTACTTC. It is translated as CASSLVRNNQETQYF.

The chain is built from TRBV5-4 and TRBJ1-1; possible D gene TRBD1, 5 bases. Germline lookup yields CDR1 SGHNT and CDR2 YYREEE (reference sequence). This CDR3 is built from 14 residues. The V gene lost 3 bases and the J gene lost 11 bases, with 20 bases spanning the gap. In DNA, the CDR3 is TGTGCCAGCAGCTCACCCCAGGGACCCAAACGGGCTTTCTTT. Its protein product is CASSSPQGPKRAFF.

The CDR3 protein is CASSLGGDQAFF. The CDR3 coding sequence is TGTGCCAGCAGTCTGGGGGGGGATCAAGCTTTCTTT. The genes are TRBV28 and TRBJ1-1; TRBD1 is a possible D gene (5 bases). CDR1 is MDHEN and CDR2 is SYDVKM in the germline V gene. The CDR3 has 12 residues. V was cut by 5 bases and J by 9 bases, with 13 bases left in between.

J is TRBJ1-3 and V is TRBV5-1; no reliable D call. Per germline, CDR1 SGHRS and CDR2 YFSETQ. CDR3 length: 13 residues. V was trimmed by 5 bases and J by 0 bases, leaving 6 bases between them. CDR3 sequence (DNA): TGCGCCAGCAGGAATGCCTCTGGAAACACCATATATTTT. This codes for CASRNASGNTIYF.

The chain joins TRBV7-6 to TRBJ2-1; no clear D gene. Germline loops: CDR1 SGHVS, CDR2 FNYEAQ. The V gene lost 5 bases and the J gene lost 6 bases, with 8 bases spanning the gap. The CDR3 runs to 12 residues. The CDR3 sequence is CASSPPRNEQFF. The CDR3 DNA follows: TGTGCCAGCAGCCCACCGCGCAATGAGCAGTTCTTC. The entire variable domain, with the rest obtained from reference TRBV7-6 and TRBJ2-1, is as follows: GAGVSQSPRYKVTKRGQDVALRCDPISGHVSLYWYRQALGQGPEFLTYFNYEAQQDKSGLPNDRFSAERPEGSISTLTIQRTEQRDSAMYRCASSPPRNEQFFGPGTRLTVL.

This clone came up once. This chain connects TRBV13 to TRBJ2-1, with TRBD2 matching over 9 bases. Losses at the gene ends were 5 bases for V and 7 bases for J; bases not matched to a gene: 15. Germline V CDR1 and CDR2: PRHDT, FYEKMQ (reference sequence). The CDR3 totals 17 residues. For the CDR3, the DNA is TGTGCCAGCAGCACAAGACGGGCGGGGGGGTTTAGTAATGAGCAGTTCTTC. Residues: CASSTRRAGGFSNEQFF.

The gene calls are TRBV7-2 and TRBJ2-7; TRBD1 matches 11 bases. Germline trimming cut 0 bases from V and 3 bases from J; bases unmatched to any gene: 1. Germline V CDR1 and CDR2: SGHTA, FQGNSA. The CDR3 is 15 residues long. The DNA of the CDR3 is TGTGCCAGCAGCTTAGCGGGACAGGGGGTCTACGAGCAGTACTTC. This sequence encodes CASSLAGQGVYEQYF.

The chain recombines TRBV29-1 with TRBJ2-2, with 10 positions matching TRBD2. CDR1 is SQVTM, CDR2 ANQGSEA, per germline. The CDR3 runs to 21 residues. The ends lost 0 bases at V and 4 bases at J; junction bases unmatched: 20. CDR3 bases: TGCAGCGTTGAAGAAGCGCTAGAGGAGCGGGGGGGCATTGTGAGCACCGGGGAGCTGTTTTTT. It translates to CSVEEALEERGGIVSTGELFF.

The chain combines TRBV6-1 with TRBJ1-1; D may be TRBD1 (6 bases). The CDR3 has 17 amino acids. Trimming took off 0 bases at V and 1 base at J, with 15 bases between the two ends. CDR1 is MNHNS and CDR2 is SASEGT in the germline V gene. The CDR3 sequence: CASSEAGRGRGNTEAFF. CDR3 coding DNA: TGTGCCAGCAGTGAAGCGGGCAGGGGTCGTGGGAACACTGAAGCTTTCTTT.

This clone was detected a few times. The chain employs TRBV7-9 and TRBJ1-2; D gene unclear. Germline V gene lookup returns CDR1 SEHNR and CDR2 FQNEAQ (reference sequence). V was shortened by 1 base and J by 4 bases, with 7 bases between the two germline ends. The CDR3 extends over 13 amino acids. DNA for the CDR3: TGTGCCAGCAGCTTAGTAACCGGCTATGGCTACACCTTC. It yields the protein CASSLVTGYGYTF.

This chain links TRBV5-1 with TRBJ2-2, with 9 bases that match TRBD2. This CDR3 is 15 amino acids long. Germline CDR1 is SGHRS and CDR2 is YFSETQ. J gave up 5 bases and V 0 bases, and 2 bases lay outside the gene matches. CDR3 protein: CASSLVLAGTGELFF. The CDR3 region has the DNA TGCGCCAGCAGCTTGGTCCTAGCGGGAACCGGGGAGCTGTTTTTT.

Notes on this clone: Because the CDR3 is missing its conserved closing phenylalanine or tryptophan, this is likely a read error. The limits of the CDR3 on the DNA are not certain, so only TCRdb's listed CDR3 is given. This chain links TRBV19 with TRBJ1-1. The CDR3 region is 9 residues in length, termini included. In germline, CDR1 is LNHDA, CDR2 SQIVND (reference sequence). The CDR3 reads CASSLKRAL.

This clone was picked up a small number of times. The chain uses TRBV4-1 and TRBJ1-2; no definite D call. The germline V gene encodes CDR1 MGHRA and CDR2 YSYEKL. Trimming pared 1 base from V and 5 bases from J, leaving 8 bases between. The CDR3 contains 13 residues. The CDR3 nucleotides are TGCGCCAGCAGCCAAGGAGCCCCTTATGGCTACACCTTC. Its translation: CASSQGAPYGYTF.

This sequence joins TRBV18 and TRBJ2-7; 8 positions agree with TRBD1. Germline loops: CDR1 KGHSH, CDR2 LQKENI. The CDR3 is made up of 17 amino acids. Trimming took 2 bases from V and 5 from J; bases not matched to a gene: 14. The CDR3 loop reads CASSPALENDRGHEQYF. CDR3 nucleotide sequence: TGTGCCAGCTCACCAGCCCTCGAGAATGACAGGGGCCACGAGCAGTACTTC. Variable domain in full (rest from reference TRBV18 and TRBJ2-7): NAGVMQNPRHLVRRRGQEARLRCSPMKGHSHVYWYRQLPEEGLKFMVYLQKENIIDESGMPKERFSAEFPKEGPSILRIQQVVRGDSAAYFCASSPALENDRGHEQYFGPGTRLTVT.

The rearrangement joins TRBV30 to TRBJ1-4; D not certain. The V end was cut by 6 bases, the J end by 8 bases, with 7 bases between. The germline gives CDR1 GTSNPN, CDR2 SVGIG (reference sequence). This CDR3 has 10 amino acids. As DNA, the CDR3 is TGTGCCTGCTATGGGGAAAAACTGTTTTTT. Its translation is CACYGEKLFF.

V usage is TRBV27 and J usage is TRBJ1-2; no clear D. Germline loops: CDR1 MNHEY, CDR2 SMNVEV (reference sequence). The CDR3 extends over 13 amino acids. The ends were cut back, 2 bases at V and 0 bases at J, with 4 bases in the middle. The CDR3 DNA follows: TGTGCCAGCAGTTTAACAGCTAACTATGGCTACACCTTC. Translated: CASSLTANYGYTF.

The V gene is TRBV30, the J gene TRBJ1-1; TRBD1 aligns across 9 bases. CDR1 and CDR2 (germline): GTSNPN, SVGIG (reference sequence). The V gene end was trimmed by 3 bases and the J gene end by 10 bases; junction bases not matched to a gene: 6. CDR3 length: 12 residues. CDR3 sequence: CAWREPGQGAFF. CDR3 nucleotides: TGTGCCTGGAGGGAACCGGGACAGGGAGCTTTCTTT. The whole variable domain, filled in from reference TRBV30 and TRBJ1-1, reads SQTIHQWPATLVQPVGSPLSLECTVEGTSNPNLYWYRQAAGRGLQLLFYSVGIGQISSEVPQNLSASRPQDRQFILSSKKLLLSDSGFYLCAWREPGQGAFFGQGTRLTVV.

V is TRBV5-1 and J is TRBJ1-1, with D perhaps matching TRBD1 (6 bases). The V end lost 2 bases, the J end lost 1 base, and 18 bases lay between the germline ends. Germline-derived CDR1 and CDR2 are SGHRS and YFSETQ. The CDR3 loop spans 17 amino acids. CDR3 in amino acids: CASSLTPTGSKNTEAFF. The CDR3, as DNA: TGCGCCAGCAGCTTAACGCCAACAGGGAGCAAGAACACTGAAGCTTTCTTT.

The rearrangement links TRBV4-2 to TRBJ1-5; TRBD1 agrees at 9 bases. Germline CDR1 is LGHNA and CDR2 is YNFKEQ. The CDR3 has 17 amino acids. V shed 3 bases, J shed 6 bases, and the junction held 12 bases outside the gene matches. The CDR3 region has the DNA TGTGCCAGCAGCCATCCGGGACAGGGCGGTGAAAGTCAGCCCCAGCATTTT. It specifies CASSHPGQGGESQPQHF.

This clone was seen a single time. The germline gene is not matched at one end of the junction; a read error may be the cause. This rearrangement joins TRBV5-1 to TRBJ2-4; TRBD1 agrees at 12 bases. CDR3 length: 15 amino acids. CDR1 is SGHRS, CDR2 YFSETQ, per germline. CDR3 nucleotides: TGCGCCAGCAGCCCTGCCGGGACAGGGGGCCCAATAGGCTCCTTC. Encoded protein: CASSPAGTGGPIGSF.